This TCR beta chain was found in a study of T cell responses to AZD1222 COVID-19 vaccine. Regarding the study as a whole: Baseline testing showed seropositivity in only five or six AZD1222 recipients. Donors skewed white British and female; clonal diversity was possibly underestimated.

Germline-derived CDR1 and CDR2 are SGHTA and FQGNSA. The CDR3 has 15 amino acids. With 4 bases clipped from V and 8 bases from J, the junction kept 8 bases outside the gene matches. Of note for this clone: The antigen remains undetermined.

Here immunoSEQ multiplex PCR was the method, and the copy in TCRdb shows in-frame clones only, minus some. The sample holds 100,000 or so clones, around nine tenths seen once. The receptor comes from an adult in good health. This chain joins TRBV7-2 and TRBJ1-4; 9 bases map to TRBD1. Material: peripheral blood, obtained on day 0 of AZD1222 vaccination. The CDR3 sequence is CASSYRQGEWEKLFF. CDR3 nucleotide sequence: TGTGCCAGCAGCTATAGACAGGGGGAGTGGGAAAAACTGTTTTTT. Full variable domain (outside the CDR3, taken from reference TRBV7-2 and TRBJ1-4): GAGVSQSPSNKVTEKGKDVELRCDPISGHTALYWYRQSLGQGLEFLIYFQGNSAPDKSGLPSDRFSAERTGGSVSTLTIQRTQQEDSAVYLCASSYRQGEWEKLFFGSGTQLSVL.